This T cell receptor (beta chain) was captured in a study of CD8 T cells in ankylosing spondylitis. Per the germline V gene, CDR1 is MDHEN and CDR2 is SYDVKM. Unmatched junction bases numbered 6, after V lost 6 bases and J lost 0 bases. The CDR3 is 16 residues long. Study results and limitations: Both synovial fluid and blood in reactive arthritis had previously been reported to carry some motif variants. It appeared that ankylosing spondylitis blood was characterized by a TCR beta motif of seven or eight highly homologous variants. Reports say disease-linked clones showed up significantly more in matched ankylosing spondylitis synovial fluid. The disease-linked clones had a CD8+ phenotype and low blood frequencies.

This clonotype turned up a few times. Its cognate antigen is unknown. Quantitative 5'-RACE with molecular barcodes was used to make the TCR beta libraries. TCRdb fed the 5' RACE reads into MiXCR, producing one record per CDR3 protein. The data hold more than 250,000 distinct CDR3 sequences, with less than 9.5% observed a single time. The chain carries TRBV28 and TRBJ2-7; TRBD1 agrees at 12 bases. The clonotype originates from a male donor with ankylosing spondylitis. The sequenced sample was blood, either unsorted or a sorted T cell fraction (not recorded which). CDR3 amino acids: CASRGGGQGASYEQYF. The CDR3 DNA reads as TGTGCCAGCAGGGGTGGGGGACAGGGGGCCTCCTACGAGCAGTACTTC.